These T cell receptor beta chains were read from a single sample in a study of T cell repertoires in cytomegalovirus infection. For these TCRs, the target antigens are not known. TCRdb re-analysed the reads in MiXCR, keeping a single row per CDR3 protein. Of around 140,000 distinct CDR3 sequences listed, more than 25% are singletons. The starting material was CD8+ T cells from cultured PBMCs, obtained from culture after CMV antigen stimulation. These receptors all come from a human donor in good health (CMV status not recorded). Some clones in this sample may be carry-over from other donors' samples. CDR3s include the opening cysteine and the closing phenylalanine or tryptophan. The D gene is left open where the match is weak. The size entry is marked missing in some rows and otherwise reads once, few, many or a size class.

TRBV7-8,.,TRBJ2-7,.,TGTGCCAGCAGCCCTGGACCCGGGAACGAGCAGTACTTC,CASSPGPGNEQYF
TRBV20-1,.,TRBJ2-2,few,TGCAGTGCTAGAGTTAGGCAGGATACCGGGGAGCTGTTTTTT,CSARVRQDTGELFF
TRBV7-2,.,TRBJ1-1,.,TGTGCCAGCAGCCACATAGTCGGTCCCGCTCGGACTGAAGCTTTCTTT,CASSHIVGPARTEAFF
TRBV7-8,TRBD1,TRBJ2-1,few,TGTGCCAGCAGCTTCGGACAGGGGGACTACAATGAGCAGTTCTTC,CASSFGQGDYNEQFF
TRBV4-1,TRBD1,TRBJ1-1,.,TGCGCCAGCAGCCCGGGACAGGCTATGAACACTGAAGCTTTCTTT,CASSPGQAMNTEAFF
TRBV29-1,TRBD2,TRBJ2-1,.,TGCAGCGTTGACGGACTAGCGGGGGAGCCACTCTCCTACAATGAGCAGTTCTTC,CSVDGLAGEPLSYNEQFF
TRBV2,TRBD1,TRBJ1-5,.,TGTGCCAGCAGTGGGTCGGCAGGGGGTGGTCAGCCCCAGCATTTT,CASSGSAGGGQPQHF
TRBV2,.,TRBJ2-2,.,TGTGCCAGCCAGGGTGCCCGCCGGGAGCTGTTTTTT,CASQGARRELFF
TRBV4-1,.,TRBJ1-5,once,TGCGCCAGCAGCCAAGTTTGGGGTCAGCCCCAGCATTTT,CASSQVWGQPQHF
TRBV20-1,.,TRBJ1-1,.,TGCAGTGCTAGAGATGGGGCTGGGGTTATGAACACTGAAGCTTTCTTT,CSARDGAGVMNTEAFF
TRBV10-3,.,TRBJ2-2,.,TGTGCCATCAGTGAACTAGTACAGGCTAACACCGGGGAGCTGTTTTTT,CAISELVQANTGELFF
TRBV20-1,.,TRBJ2-7,many,TGCAGTGCTAGAGGTACGATGACAGAGGACGCCTCCTACGAGCAGTACTTC,CSARGTMTEDASYEQYF
TRBV6-2/TRBV6-3,.,TRBJ1-2,few,TGTGCCAGCAGTAAACCAGACGTCTATGGCTACACCTTC,CASSKPDVYGYTF
TRBV7-9,.,TRBJ2-1,many,TGTGCCAGCAGCCCCGCGGGGAGCTCCTACAATGAGCAGTTCTTC,CASSPAGSSYNEQFF
TRBV6-2/TRBV6-3,.,TRBJ2-7,few,TGTGCCAGCAGTCATGGACAATCCTACGAGCAGTACTTC,CASSHGQSYEQYF
TRBV27,.,TRBJ1-1,few,TGTGCCAGCAGTTTAGGGGGATCGGCTGAAGCTTTCTTT,CASSLGGSAEAFF
TRBV7-2,TRBD1,TRBJ2-7,few,TGTGCCAGCAGCTTAGTTACAGGGGGCGTCGAGCAGTACTTC,CASSLVTGGVEQYF
TRBV19,.,TRBJ1-5,.,TGTGCCAGCGACACAGGGAGGAGGAGCAATCAGCCCCAGCATTTT,CASDTGRRSNQPQHF
TRBV20-1,.,TRBJ2-5,.,TGCAGTGCTAGAGACTGGGGCGAAGAGACCCAGTACTTC,CSARDWGEETQYF
TRBV6-6,.,TRBJ2-1,few,TGTGCCAGCAGTAGACAGGTCGGGGGGTACAATGAGCAGTTCTTC,CASSRQVGGYNEQFF
TRBV24-1,.,TRBJ2-1,.,TGTGCCACCAGTGGGGCGGGAACCTACAATGAGCAGTTCTTC,CATSGAGTYNEQFF
TRBV7-6,.,TRBJ1-6,few,TGTGCCAGCAGCATGGAAGACGTATATAATTCACCCCTCCACTTT,CASSMEDVYNSPLHF
TRBV20-1,.,TRBJ2-5,.,TGCAGTGCTAGGGCAAGAACAGTGCCGGAGACCCAGTACTTC,CSARARTVPETQYF
TRBV9,TRBD2,TRBJ2-3,once,TGTGCCAGCAGCCCCACTAGCGGGGGAACCACAGATACGCAGTATTTT,CASSPTSGGTTDTQYF
TRBV28,.,TRBJ2-1,many,TGTGCCAGTCCCCCAGGAGGGAGCTTCAATGAGCAGTTCTTC,CASPPGGSFNEQFF
TRBV19,TRBD2,TRBJ2-1,few,TGTGCCAGTAGTCTGATGGGGGGGGCCTACAATGAGCAGTTCTTC,CASSLMGGAYNEQFF
TRBV28,TRBD2,TRBJ2-4,few,TGTGCCAGCAGTTTCTTCTATCGGGGGGACAAAAACATTCAGTACTTC,CASSFFYRGDKNIQYF
TRBV15,.,TRBJ2-6,.,TGTGCCACCAGCAGAGATATAGGGGCTGGGGCCAACGTCCTGACTTTC,CATSRDIGAGANVLTF
TRBV12-3/TRBV12-4,.,TRBJ1-2,.,TGTGCCAGCAGTTTAGGGGCGGCCTATGGCTACACCTTC,CASSLGAAYGYTF
TRBV5-6,TRBD2,TRBJ2-5,.,TGTGCCAGCAGCTTGGGACTAGCGGGGGGGCAAGAGACCCAGTACTTC,CASSLGLAGGQETQYF
TRBV27,.,TRBJ1-2,many,TGTGCCAGCAGTCCTACCTGGGGAGACTATGGCTACACCTTC,CASSPTWGDYGYTF
TRBV25-1,.,TRBJ1-1,few,TGTGCCAGCAACCCCCAGGAGGAGGACGAAGCTTTCTTT,CASNPQEEDEAFF
TRBV7-2,.,TRBJ2-7,few,TGTGCCAGCAGCTTACCGGACGTCAACTACGAGCAGTACTTC,CASSLPDVNYEQYF
TRBV7-2,.,TRBJ2-7,.,TGTGCCAGCAGCTTAGAATTACGGGGCGCCACCTCCTACGAGCAGTACTTC,CASSLELRGATSYEQYF
TRBV7-8,.,TRBJ2-2,many,TGTGCCAGCAGCTTATCAGGAGGGCACGGGGAGCTGTTTTTT,CASSLSGGHGELFF
TRBV2,TRBD2,TRBJ2-1,.,TGTGCCAGCAGTGCCCGAGGGACTAGTCGGGCAAAGGGGCAGTTCTTC,CASSARGTSRAKGQFF
TRBV29-1,TRBD1,TRBJ2-5,.,TGCAGCGTTGAAGATTGGACAGGGGGAAAGACCCAGTACTTC,CSVEDWTGGKTQYF
TRBV29-1,TRBD1,TRBJ2-3,few,TGCAGCGCCGAGGGGCTCGACAGGGGAGCAGATACGCAGTATTTT,CSAEGLDRGADTQYF
TRBV7-2,TRBD1,TRBJ1-1,many,TGTGCCAGCAGCCCAACAGGGGGTTTTTCTGAAGCTTTCTTT,CASSPTGGFSEAFF
TRBV7-6,.,TRBJ2-5,.,TGTGCCAGCAGCCCCGGGACCGAGTACCAAGAGACCCAGTACTTC,CASSPGTEYQETQYF
TRBV27,.,TRBJ2-2,few,TGTGCCAGCAGCATCATAGGCGGGGAGCTGTTTTTT,CASSIIGGELFF
TRBV7-6,.,TRBJ2-7,few,TGTGCCAGCACCCCATTAGGGGAGATCTACGAGCAGTACTTC,CASTPLGEIYEQYF
TRBV13,.,TRBJ1-2,.,TGTGCCAGCAGCTTAGATCGCTCACGGGCTGCAGGCTACACCTTC,CASSLDRSRAAGYTF
TRBV5-5,.,TRBJ2-5,few,TGTGCCAGCAGCCAGGACAAGTATCAAGAGACCCAGTACTTC,CASSQDKYQETQYF
TRBV7-2,TRBD2,TRBJ2-3,.,TGTGCCAGCAGCTTAGGTAGCGGGGGGGGAGATACGCAGTATTTT,CASSLGSGGGDTQYF
TRBV7-7,TRBD1,TRBJ2-2,many,TGTGCCAGCAGCACCGGGACAGAGAACACCGGGGAGCTGTTTTTT,CASSTGTENTGELFF
TRBV27,.,TRBJ2-1,few,TGTGCCAGCAGTACCCCGCGGGGGCCCAGCTCCTACAATGAGCAGTTCTTC,CASSTPRGPSSYNEQFF